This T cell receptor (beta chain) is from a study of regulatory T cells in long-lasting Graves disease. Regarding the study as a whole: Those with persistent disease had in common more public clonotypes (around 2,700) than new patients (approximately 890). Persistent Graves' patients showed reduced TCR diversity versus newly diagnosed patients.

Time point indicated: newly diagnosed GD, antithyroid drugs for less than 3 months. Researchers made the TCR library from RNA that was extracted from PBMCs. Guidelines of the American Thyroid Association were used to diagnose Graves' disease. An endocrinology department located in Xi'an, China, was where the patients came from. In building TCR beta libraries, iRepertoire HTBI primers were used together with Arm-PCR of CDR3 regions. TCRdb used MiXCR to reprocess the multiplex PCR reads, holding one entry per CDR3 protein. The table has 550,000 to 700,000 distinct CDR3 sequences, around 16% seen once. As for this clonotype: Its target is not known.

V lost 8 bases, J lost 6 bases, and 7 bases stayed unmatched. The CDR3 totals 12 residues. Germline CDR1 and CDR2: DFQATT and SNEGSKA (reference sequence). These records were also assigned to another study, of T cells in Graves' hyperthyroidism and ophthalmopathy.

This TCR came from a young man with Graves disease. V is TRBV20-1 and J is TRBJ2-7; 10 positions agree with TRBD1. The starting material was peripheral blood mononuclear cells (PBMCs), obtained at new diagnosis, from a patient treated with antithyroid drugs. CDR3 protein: CSPTRTGGEQYF. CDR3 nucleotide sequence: TGCAGTCCTACCAGGACAGGGGGCGAGCAGTACTTC.